Each of the 9 T cell receptor beta chains below was sequenced from the same sample in a study of post-analysis software for immune sequencing data. Study-wide results and limits: A few TRBV segments were significantly more frequent in patients than in controls. TRBV5-6, TRBV5-1 and TRBV20-1 were among these segments.

These TCRs are of unknown antigen specificity. The library was made from cDNA and included unique molecular identifiers. TCRdb reanalysed the PCR reads using MiXCR and keeps one entry per CDR3 protein. The data contain hundreds of thousands of distinct CDR3 sequences, around 40% of them seen just once; the ten biggest clones take up around 10%. The sequencing sample was made of blood. Every receptor here comes from a girl between 10 and 17 years old with multiple sclerosis.

A single count supports this clonotype. The chain couples TRBV13 to TRBJ2-3; a possible D gene is TRBD2 (6 bases). CDR1 is PRHDT, CDR2 FYEKMQ, per germline (reference sequence). The CDR3 spans 16 residues. Trimming left V 5 bases short and J 3 bases short, with 18 bases between. The CDR3 DNA sequence: TGTGCCAGCAGCCTCCGGGACGGGAGTGTGACAGATACGCAGTATTTT. Protein sequence: CASSLRDGSVTDTQYF.

The chain links TRBV5-5 to TRBJ2-3, with a weak D call TRBD1 (5 bases). This CDR3 comprises 16 residues. Per germline, CDR1 SGHKS and CDR2 YYEKEE (reference sequence). The germline V and J ends were trimmed by 2 bases and 0 bases, with 13 bases remaining between them. The CDR3 nucleotides are TGTGCCAGCAGCTTTCTTGGACATACTAGCACAGATACGCAGTATTTT. This sequence encodes CASSFLGHTSTDTQYF.

The chain has TRBV4-3 and TRBJ2-7; D is uncertain. This CDR3 spans 15 amino acids. Germline assignment: CDR1 LGHNA and CDR2 YSLEER. V shed 0 bases and J shed 0 bases, with 9 bases lying between them. In DNA form, the CDR3 reads TGCGCCAGCAGCCAAGATCGGAGCGACTCCTACGAGCAGTACTTC. Translating it yields CASSQDRSDSYEQYF.

The J gene is TRBJ1-2, the V gene TRBV3-1; perhaps TRBD1 as D (6 bases). Trimming removed 2 bases from V and 4 bases from J, with 23 bases in between. This CDR3 region has 18 residues. Germline CDR1 is LGHDT and CDR2 is YNNKEL (reference sequence). CDR3 sequence: CASSQREGASGARYGYTF. The CDR3 nucleotides are TGTGCCAGCAGCCAACGGGAGGGAGCATCGGGGGCCCGCTATGGCTACACCTTC.

This chain uses TRBV7-9 with TRBJ2-7; perhaps D is TRBD1 or TRBD2 (5 bases each). Germline CDR1 SEHNR, CDR2 FQNEAQ (reference sequence). The CDR3 loop spans 14 amino acids. V was pared by 2 bases and J by 4 bases, with 12 bases between. The CDR3 sequence is CASSLIGERYEQYF. CDR3 DNA: TGTGCCAGCAGCTTAATAGGGGAGAGGTACGAGCAGTACTTC.

Points on this clonotype: Germline and junction disagree at one end, which may indicate a read error. In DNA form, the CDR3 reads TGTGCCTGCAGCTTAGACGCGGGGCGGTGGGAGACCCAGTACTTC. Translated, it gives CACSLDAGRWETQYF. The chain recombines TRBV7-2 with TRBJ2-5; the D gene is possibly TRBD2 (6 bases). The CDR3 extends over 15 amino acids. Germline assignment: CDR1 SGHTA and CDR2 FQGNSA.

This clonotype was detected a few times. The chain employs TRBV5-1 and TRBJ1-2; D ambiguous. The V end was cut by 4 bases, the J end by 3 bases, with 10 bases between. This CDR3 is 13 amino acids long. Looked up from germline, CDR1 is SGHRS and CDR2 is YFSETQ. CDR3 nucleotide sequence: TGCGCCAGCAGCCGCCGGCGTGACTATGGCTACACCTTC. Amino acids: CASSRRRDYGYTF.

The chain employs TRBV28 and TRBJ2-5; no clear D. Trimming removed 3 bases at V and 5 bases at J, with 13 bases between. Germline CDR1 MDHEN, CDR2 SYDVKM. CDR3 length equals 14 residues. DNA of the CDR3: TGTGCCAGCAGTTTGAAGCTTATCAGGGAGACCCAGTACTTC. Amino acid sequence: CASSLKLIRETQYF. The entire variable domain, with the rest obtained from reference TRBV28 and TRBJ2-5, is as follows: DVKVTQSSRYLVKRTGEKVFLECVQDMDHENMFWYRQDPGLGLRLIYFSYDVKMKEKGDIPEGYSVSREKKERFSLILESASTNQTSMYLCASSLKLIRETQYFGPGTRLLVL.

This chain uses TRBV5-1 with TRBJ2-5; D remains unclear. Trimming took off 1 base at V and 3 bases at J, with 13 bases between the two ends. Germline values: CDR1 SGHRS, CDR2 YFSETQ. The CDR3 runs to 15 residues. The CDR3 coding sequence is TGCGCCAGCAGCTTGCGCGTCGCAGAGAAAGAGACCCAGTACTTC. It encodes CASSLRVAEKETQYF.